Below, one T cell receptor (beta chain) is given with its context. CDR1 SQVTM and CDR2 ANQGSEA come from the germline V gene. With 4 bases removed from V and 6 bases from J, the gap between germline ends came to 10 bases. CDR3 length: 11 residues. This entry is derived from a study of blood T cell repertoires in COVID-19. Some clones are missing from TCRdb's copy, which holds only in-frame ones; the method was immunoSEQ multiplex PCR. The sample yields 100,000 or so clones, around 90% seen once. The sequencing input was peripheral blood. The TCR originated in an older man with acute or convalescent COVID-19. The chain employs TRBV29-1 and TRBJ2-7; the D gene is possibly TRBD1 (5 bases). The CDR3, as DNA: TGCAGCGTTGGGGGCTGGACCGAGCAGTACTTC. Amino acid sequence: CSVGGWTEQYF.